This record concerns one TCR beta chain sequence. The entry originates in a study of monozygotic twins with inflammatory bowel disease. The germline CDR1 and CDR2 sequences are LGHNA and YNFKEQ. CDR3 length equals 15 residues. Generation of cDNA took place in eight separate reactions per sample. Using the 5' RACE reads, TCRdb records one entry per CDR3 protein without DNA. Its clone listing holds over 350,000 distinct CDR3 sequences. The clonotype was recovered from a human donor with ulcerative colitis or Crohn's disease, or a healthy co-twin of an affected twin (not recorded which). The chain links TRBV4-2 to TRBJ2-2. Sequenced input: blood. This CDR3 is CASSQAVAVTGELFF.